This T cell receptor beta chain was sequenced in a study of cytomegalovirus exposure and HLA in healthy donors (dated by TCRdb to 2016 to 2017). For the study in its entirety: According to an earlier analysis of 587 of the donors, 200 million or so T cells yielded some 110 million unique TCR beta sequences and 276 Gb of sequence data. Roughly 310 gigabases of sequencing data and some 85 million unique TCR sequences were included in an early release covering roughly 600 HLA-typed donors. Of the 300 to 400 genotyped donors, roughly 80% fell in the genetic ancestry cluster associated with self-reported Caucasian donors. The study was designed to test whether signatures of past pathogen exposure could be identified by cataloging public T cell receptors. Using immunosequencing, the study profiled T cell repertoires from roughly 650 subjects and related those repertoires to cytomegalovirus serostatus. Besides the first cohort of 666 subjects, a separate validation cohort made up of about 120 different subjects was used. To predict cytomegalovirus infection status, the study combined high-throughput TCR immunosequencing, statistical association of individual TCRs with disease status, and machine learning. In a later analysis, previously published TCR beta repertoires from 550 to 750 donors were re-analyzed and high-resolution HLA genotyping was added so that TCR occurrence patterns could be studied. Rather than using new phenotypic data, the later analysis identified candidate immune exposures from TCR beta sequences and from how often those sequences occurred across donors. In an earlier analysis of 500 to 650 of the donors, high-throughput TCR beta sequencing was used to judge whether each TCR beta V gene segment behaved as functional or pseudogenic. Alongside the repertoire data, information on donor age, sex, ethnicity and CMV serostatus was compiled. In a later genetic analysis, genome-wide SNP genotypes for about three fifths of the roughly 670 donors were used, and that subset was treated as a discovery cohort. Every repertoire in the discovery cohort had been generated on one and the same sequencing platform. Both class I and class II loci were covered by HLA typing, at four-digit resolution. Typing coverage varied by locus: about 620-630 donors for A, B, C, DRB1 and DQB1; approximately 560 for DQA1; about 570 for DPA1; approximately 450 for DPB1. Roughly 5 DR-DQ haplotypes were handled as single units for association and clustering because linkage in the cohort was strong. On average, approximately 250,000 unique TCR beta nucleotide sequences were sequenced per donor among some 420 genotyped donors of the cohort, with roughly 18% of those sequences being non-productive. What the study reported, not specific to this receptor: In a later analysis, some 17,000 TCR beta sequences were associated with specific HLA alleles at a false discovery rate of 0.05. The cohort was sequenced for TCR beta chains only, and without alpha or paired-chain data the features that could be detected were limited. Across donors, most TCR sequences were observed very rarely, whereas some public TCRs were present in many individuals. An association between a missense DCLRE1C variant and V-gene and J-gene trimming of TCR beta chains was found in a later genetic analysis and replicated in an independent cohort. A further reported finding was that TCR beta sequences accurately predicted the HLA-A and HLA-B alleles for most subjects in the first cohort. For the cohort, immune exposure information was limited to CMV serostatus. The 87-base-pair reads could not distinguish some IMGT-functional V segments, including TRBV6-2 and TRBV6-3, so those segments were excluded. In both the original and validation cohorts, the classifier was reported to diagnose cytomegalovirus status with high specificity and sensitivity. According to a later analysis, parvovirus B19, influenza, CMV and Epstein-Barr virus appeared linked to several top co-occurrence clusters. Linkage disequilibrium might explain the correlated functional status among segregating V segments, but an unknown experimental factor could not be excluded. A cluster of highly shared sequence variants was judged likely to represent a technical artifact of the sequencing pipeline. A later analysis found that HLA-associated TCR beta chains were more clonally expanded and had lower generation probabilities than equally common non-associated chains. Presence/absence analyses assumed roughly uniform sequencing depth across donors, an assumption that may not hold. The earlier analysis of some 560 of the donors excluded roughly 17 rarely observed V segments, including chromosome 9 orphons, because counts were too low. A few of the identified cytomegalovirus-associated TCR beta chains were confirmed in vitro to be specific for cytomegalovirus antigens. In the study, around 160 TCR beta chains were listed as associated with cytomegalovirus. A later analysis found that most CMV-associated TCR beta chains appeared HLA-restricted, with HLA associations seemingly driven largely by CMV exposure. A later analysis found that TCR association rates varied across HLA loci, with DRB1 alleles showing the most associated TCRs and HLA-C alleles the fewest. According to the authors, the approach could potentially be generalized to other disease states and immunological phenotypes. Strong co-occurrence of HLA alleles, especially DR and DQ, made assigning TCR associations to individual alleles difficult. A later genetic analysis reported fewer N-insertions in productive TCRs among donors in an Asian-associated ancestry cluster than the roughly 620-donor mean. Because some donors lacked HLA typing at each locus, the association tests relied only on the typed subset. An earlier analysis of roughly 570 of the donors showed that most TCR beta V segments appeared in productive rearrangements either about 87% or about 30% of the time, which broadly matched IMGT annotations.

The library was obtained by the immunoSEQ multiplex PCR assay. For the multiplex PCR, a mixture combining 60 forward primers for TCR Vbeta segments and 13 reverse primers for TCR Jbeta segments was used. The CDR3 region of rearranged TCR beta genes was amplified from genomic DNA with a multiplex PCR assay. The amplified TCR beta libraries were sequenced on the Illumina HiSeq System as 87-base-pair reads. The original pipeline was this. In a later analysis, approximately 74 million unique TCR beta chains were counted across the 500 to 850 repertoires, and some 10 million of these chains were shared by at least two donors. To remove PCR and sequencing errors, raw reads were error-corrected and collapsed into unique sequences using a nearest-neighbor algorithm that merged closely related sequences. V, D and J gene segments were assigned by aligning CDR3 sequences to IMGT reference sequences. For a sequence to be retained, at least a six-nucleotide match to both a V gene segment and a J gene segment was required. A rearrangement was called productive if the CDR3 had no stop codons and remained in frame with V and J, and every other rearrangement was called non-productive. CDR3 was defined by IMGT convention, running from the second conserved V-encoded cysteine to the conserved J-encoded phenylalanine. In an earlier analysis of some 550 of the donors, sequences lacking an unambiguous match to a single V gene segment were excluded. In an earlier analysis of roughly 500 of the donors, V segments were called functional above 56.7% productive rearrangements and were called segregating when the between-donor standard deviation exceeded 5%. A statistical classification framework was built to diagnose cytomegalovirus status from the catalog of TCR beta chain sequences. A later analysis assigned V and J genes by comparing TCR nucleotide sequences with IMGT/GENE-DB human TR gene sequences. The TCRdist pipeline was used in a later analysis to assign CDR3 sequences and most-parsimonious VDJ recombination scenarios. In a later analysis, each TCR beta chain was defined by its CDR3 amino acid sequence together with its V-gene family, and reads lacking a unique V-gene family were excluded. A later analysis removed 592 highly shared, low-generation-probability nucleotide sequences to deal with suspected cross-contamination and a sequencing artifact. In a later analysis, a clonal expansion index for each public chain was calculated from normalized within-repertoire ranks of inferred template counts. A later analysis computed generation probabilities with a VDJ recombination model fitted to out-of-frame rearrangements, and checked the results against IGoR. In a later analysis, TCR-TCR, TCR-HLA and TCR-CMV co-occurrence was scored with hypergeometric tests, and a repertoire-size bias correction was applied to TCR pairs. False discovery rates were estimated in a later analysis by permuting HLA or CMV assignments 20 times. In a later analysis, co-occurring TCRs were grouped using DBSCAN, with TCRdist sequence similarity added in when clustering inside HLA-allele-positive subsets. For co-occurrence clustering, repertoires with fewer than 30,000 or more than 120,000 public chains were excluded, along with four or five repertoires with anomalous nucleotide sharing. Drawn from immuneACCESS, this table holds only the in-frame rearrangements with V and J called that TCRdb kept. Clones are partly lost; checked studies trace under half to an unresolved V gene and leave the rest unexplained. Clone size and the V and J calls come from that table; the DNA yielded D and trimming. This sample gives 150,000 to 180,000 clones in total; 79% of them show up just once. The ten largest clones represent 7.5% to 9% of the sample.

In its sample, this clone was seen once. The antigen it binds to is not known. Base-call qualities are not available, and no considerably larger clone is one nucleotide away. The junction carries 21 bases between V and J, which are trimmed by 5 bases and 8 bases respectively. From cysteine to phenylalanine, the CDR3 is 15 amino acids long. Here the CDR3 DNA is all that survives: 45 bases in frame from base 1. For CDR1 and CDR2, the germline V gene lists MNHNS and SASEGT. The cohort comprised under 700 healthy bone marrow donors. At the time of sampling, every cohort member was nominally healthy, though immune exposures that went unrecorded were likely present. The donor tested CMV seropositive and was one of the 289 seropositive cohort members. A peripheral blood sample was provided by each donor, and peripheral blood mononuclear cells were used for TCR beta sequencing. Genomic DNA extraction from the blood cell samples was performed with the Qiagen DNeasy Blood Extraction Kit.

Recombination joined TRBV6-1 with TRBJ1-2; a weak D assignment points to TRBD1 (5 bases agree). This sequence was found in a young man in good health and CMV-seropositive. Sequences were obtained from PBMCs. CDR3 sequence: CASSLSEAGLEGYTF. The nucleotides read TGTGCCAGCAGTCTCTCTGAGGCAGGGCTTGAGGGCTACACCTTC.